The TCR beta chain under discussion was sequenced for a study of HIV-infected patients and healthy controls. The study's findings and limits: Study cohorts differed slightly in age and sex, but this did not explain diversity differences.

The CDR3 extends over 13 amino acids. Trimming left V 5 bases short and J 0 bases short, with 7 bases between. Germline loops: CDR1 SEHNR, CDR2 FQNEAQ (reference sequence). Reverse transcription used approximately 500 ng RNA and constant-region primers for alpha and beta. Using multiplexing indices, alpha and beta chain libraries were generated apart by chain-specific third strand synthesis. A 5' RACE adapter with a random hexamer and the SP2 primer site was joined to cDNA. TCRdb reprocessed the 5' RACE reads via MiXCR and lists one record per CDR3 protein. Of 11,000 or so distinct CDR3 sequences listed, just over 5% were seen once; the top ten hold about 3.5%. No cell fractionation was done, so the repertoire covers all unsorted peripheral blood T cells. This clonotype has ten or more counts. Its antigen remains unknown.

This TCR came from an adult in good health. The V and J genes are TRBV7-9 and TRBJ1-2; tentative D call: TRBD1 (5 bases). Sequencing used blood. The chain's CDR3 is CASSDRANYGYTF. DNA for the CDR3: TGTGCCAGCAGCGACAGAGCTAACTATGGCTACACCTTC. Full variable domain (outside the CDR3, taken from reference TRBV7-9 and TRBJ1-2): DTGVSQNPRHKITKRGQNVTFRCDPISEHNRLYWYRQTLGQGPEFLTYFQNEAQLEKSRLLSDRFSAERPKGSFSTLEIQRTEQGDSAMYLCASSDRANYGYTFGSGTRLTVV.